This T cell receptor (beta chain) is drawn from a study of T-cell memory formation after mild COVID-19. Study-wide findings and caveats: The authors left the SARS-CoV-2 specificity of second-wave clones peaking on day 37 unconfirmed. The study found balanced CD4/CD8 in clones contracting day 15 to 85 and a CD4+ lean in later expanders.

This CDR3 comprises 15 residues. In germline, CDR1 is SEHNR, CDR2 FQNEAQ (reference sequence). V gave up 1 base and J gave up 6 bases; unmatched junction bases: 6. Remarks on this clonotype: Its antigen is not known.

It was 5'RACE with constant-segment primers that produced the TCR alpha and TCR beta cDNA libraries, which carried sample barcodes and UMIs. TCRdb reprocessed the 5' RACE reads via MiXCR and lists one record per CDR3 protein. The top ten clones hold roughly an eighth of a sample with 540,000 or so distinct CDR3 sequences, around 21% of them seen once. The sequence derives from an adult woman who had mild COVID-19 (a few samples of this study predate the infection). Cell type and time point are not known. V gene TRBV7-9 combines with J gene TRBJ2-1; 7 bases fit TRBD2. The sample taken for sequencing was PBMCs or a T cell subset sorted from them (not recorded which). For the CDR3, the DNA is TGTGCCAGCAGCTTAGTGGTGGGAGGGGTCAATGAGCAGTTCTTC. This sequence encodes CASSLVVGGVNEQFF.